Given below is one T cell receptor beta chain in context. What antigen it recognizes has not been identified. Base qualities were left out, and no much larger clone turns up one base away. The data derive from a study of blood T cell repertoires in COVID-19 (dated by TCRdb to 2018 to 2021). Some background on the complete study: The collaborator samples originated in the United States, Italy and Spain and spanned the acute and convalescent phases of COVID-19. The material from the prospective study consisted of cDNA or gDNA derived from T cells, B-cell-depleted T cells, or PBMCs. Subjects who had been exposed to COVID-19, were actively infected with it, or had recovered from it provided the deeply sampled blood TCRbeta repertoires that made up the dataset. The repertoires were released in a freely available public database meant as a resource for research on the immune response to SARS-CoV-2. Samples came from the ongoing ImmuneRACE study (first 160 participants) plus 1,254 subjects from 6 global collaborators. Sample metadata almost always included a de-identified subject ID, COVID-19 status, age in years and sex. Where available, HLA class I and class II types were taken from metadata supplied by the sample provider and were not determined by assay-based typing. The full study reports these points: Clinical and demographic metadata were provided uncurated, with the amount varying by source and participant.

The immunoSEQ Assay, a bias-controlled multiplex PCR, was used to amplify TCRbeta CDR3 regions from genomic DNA. The authors processed their data as follows. Within the assay, amplification of reference gene primers was used to estimate how many nucleated cells each sample contained. Sequence reads were collapsed and filtered to measure the absolute abundance of every unique TCRbeta CDR3 rearrangement. For each sample, productive Simpson clonality was calculated as the square root of Simpson's diversity index over productive rearrangements. What TCRdb holds here is the immuneACCESS table cut down to in-frame rearrangements. Part of the clones is not present; checked against another copy, under half of the missing clones reflect an unresolved V gene, and the others are unexplained. V and J calls and clone size are given by that table; D and trimming were obtained from the DNA. Within this sample are some 320,000 clones, with approximately 81% of them counted one time only. Clones ranked in the top ten supply under 2% of the sample.

Participants in the prospective study were enrolled through a virtual design, were aged 18 to 89 years, and lived in roughly 26 United States geographic areas. In the prospective study, cohorts were assigned on the basis of participant-reported clinical history obtained from a screening survey and a study questionnaire. Exposed participants were defined as having been in contact with someone with a PCR-confirmed or clinician-diagnosed COVID-19 case within 2 weeks of study entry. In the prospective study, mobile phlebotomists collected whole blood, serum and a nasopharyngeal or oropharyngeal swab from each participant. Additional blood draws and questionnaires over an approximately 2-month period could optionally be provided by prospective study participants. Prospective study blood samples were shipped either frozen or at room temperature before DNA extraction. This TCR was recovered from a woman in her twenties or thirties who had been exposed to COVID-19. Material: PBMCs or T cells enriched from blood (not recorded which).

The CDR3 loop reads CASSLDLASEEQFF. The sequenced DNA: TGCGCCAGCAGCTTGGATCTAGCTTCTGAAGAGCAGTTCTTC. The chain links TRBV5-1 with TRBJ2-1; the D segment could be TRBD2, given 5 matching bases. V is reduced by 0 bases and J by 10 bases, leaving a spacing of 14 bases between them. The cysteine opens and the phenylalanine closes a CDR3 of 14 amino acids. The entry retains the CDR3 DNA only, 42 bases that are in frame from base 1. CDR1 and CDR2 are read off the germline V gene as SGHRS and YFSETQ.